This TCR beta chain stems from a study of PD-1 blockade in classical Hodgkin lymphoma. Overall study: Patients had nivolumab dosed at 3 mg/kg, delivered intravenously every 2 weeks.

Some clones are missing from TCRdb's copy, which holds only in-frame ones; the method was immunoSEQ multiplex PCR. The top ten clones hold under 8% of a sample with about 100,000 clones, around nine tenths of them seen once. The patients all showed relapse after autologous stem cell transplantation, while their brentuximab vedotin exposure varied. Germline CDR1 is LNHDA and CDR2 is SQIVND (reference sequence). This CDR3 spans 14 amino acids. Trimming stripped 6 bases from V and 0 bases from J, with 9 bases between. Specimen: peripheral blood mononuclear cells (PBMCs), collected before the second cycle of nivolumab. The sequence was collected from a human donor with classical Hodgkin lymphoma. The chain carries TRBV19 and TRBJ1-3; D remains unclear. The CDR3 DNA reads as TGTGCCAGTAGGGTCGGAAGCTCTGGAAACACCATATATTTT. It encodes CASRVGSSGNTIYF.